This is a list of T cell receptor beta chains from one sample in a study of T cell clonotyping in hematopoietic cell transplantation. Profiling relied on immunoSEQ multiplex PCR, and the TCRdb table lists in-frame clones only, not all of them. The table lists approximately 780 clones, around 77% of them singletons, with roughly 12% in the top ten. This specimen was PBMCs, taken 30 days after allogeneic stem cell transplant. The receptors were sampled from a female patient between 30 and 39 years old who had an allogeneic stem cell transplant, so the T cells may come from the graft donor. Some clones in this sample may be carry-over from other donors' samples. CDR3s include the opening cysteine and the closing phenylalanine or tryptophan. The order of the fields is J gene, D gene, clone size, V gene, CDR3 protein, CDR3 DNA. A D gene is named only where the DNA matches it firmly. For some rows the clone size is stated as once, few or many, or as a class when expanded; others skip it.

j_call: TRBJ1-1
d_call: -
clone_size: -
v_call: TRBV6-4
cdr3_aa: CASSETGYTEAFF
cdr3_nt: TGTGCCAGCAGTGAAACCGGGTACACTGAAGCTTTCTTT

j_call: TRBJ1-2
d_call: -
clone_size: -
v_call: TRBV5-8
cdr3_aa: CASSLGGLRVGYTF
cdr3_nt: TGTGCCAGCAGCTTGGGGGGCCTGAGGGTCGGCTACACCTTC

j_call: TRBJ1-1
d_call: -
clone_size: once
v_call: TRBV27
cdr3_aa: CASRTGGLSEAFF
cdr3_nt: TGTGCCAGCAGAACCGGGGGTCTCAGTGAAGCTTTCTTT

j_call: TRBJ2-3
d_call: TRBD2
clone_size: hyperexpanded
v_call: TRBV5-1
cdr3_aa: CASSLLPPSGGPTDTQYF
cdr3_nt: TGCGCCAGCAGCCTCCTGCCGCCCAGCGGGGGCCCCACAGATACGCAGTATTTT

j_call: TRBJ1-4
d_call: -
clone_size: -
v_call: TRBV11-3
cdr3_aa: CASRGEKLFF
cdr3_nt: TGTGCCAGCAGGGGGGAAAAACTGTTTTTT

j_call: TRBJ1-2
d_call: -
clone_size: once
v_call: TRBV7-9
cdr3_aa: CASSLESQGRDGYTF
cdr3_nt: TGTGCCAGCAGCTTAGAGTCACAGGGAAGGGATGGCTACACCTTC

j_call: TRBJ1-4
d_call: -
clone_size: -
v_call: TRBV30
cdr3_aa: CAWKSREGEKLFF
cdr3_nt: TGTGCCTGGAAGAGCAGGGAAGGCGAAAAACTGTTTTTT

j_call: TRBJ1-1
d_call: -
clone_size: few
v_call: TRBV7-9
cdr3_aa: CASGSQATNTEAFF
cdr3_nt: TGTGCCAGCGGCTCACAGGCAACGAACACTGAAGCTTTCTTT

j_call: TRBJ2-2
d_call: TRBD2
clone_size: -
v_call: TRBV10-3
cdr3_aa: CAISSGGGELNTGELFF
cdr3_nt: TGTGCCATCAGTTCCGGTGGGGGGGAGTTGAACACCGGGGAGCTGTTTTTT

j_call: TRBJ1-1
d_call: -
clone_size: once
v_call: TRBV9
cdr3_aa: CASSVGGVVAEAFF
cdr3_nt: TGTGCCAGCAGCGTAGGTGGGGTGGTGGCTGAAGCTTTCTTT

j_call: TRBJ1-3
d_call: TRBD1
clone_size: -
v_call: TRBV7-2
cdr3_aa: CASSLRGQGLSGNTIYF
cdr3_nt: TGTGCCAGCAGCTTAAGAGGACAGGGGCTATCTGGAAACACCATATATTTT

j_call: TRBJ2-1
d_call: -
clone_size: once
v_call: TRBV9
cdr3_aa: CASNIDGSSYNEQFF
cdr3_nt: TGTGCCAGCAACATTGACGGGAGCTCCTACAATGAGCAGTTCTTC

j_call: TRBJ2-3
d_call: TRBD2
clone_size: -
v_call: TRBV7-2
cdr3_aa: CASSLVLAGAINTDTQYF
cdr3_nt: TGTGCCAGCAGCTTAGTCCTAGCGGGGGCCATAAACACAGATACGCAGTATTTT

j_call: TRBJ1-1
d_call: -
clone_size: -
v_call: TRBV19
cdr3_aa: CASSIGGIMNTEAFF
cdr3_nt: TGTGCCAGTAGTATTGGCGGCATCATGAACACTGAAGCTTTCTTT

j_call: TRBJ2-7
d_call: TRBD1
clone_size: few
v_call: TRBV13
cdr3_aa: CASSSDRAPYEQYF
cdr3_nt: TGTGCCAGCAGTTCCGACAGGGCCCCCTACGAGCAGTACTTC

j_call: TRBJ1-2
d_call: -
clone_size: -
v_call: TRBV6-5
cdr3_aa: CASSYSSATFYGYTF
cdr3_nt: TGTGCCAGCAGTTACTCGAGCGCCACTTTCTATGGCTACACCTTC

j_call: TRBJ2-3
d_call: -
clone_size: -
v_call: TRBV27
cdr3_aa: CASSSYTDTQYF
cdr3_nt: TGTGCCAGCAGTTCCTACACAGATACGCAGTATTTT

j_call: TRBJ1-2
d_call: -
clone_size: -
v_call: TRBV7-2
cdr3_aa: CASSQGPDNYGYTF
cdr3_nt: TGTGCCAGCAGCCAAGGGCCAGACAACTATGGTTACACCTTC

j_call: TRBJ1-6
d_call: TRBD1
clone_size: -
v_call: TRBV7-2
cdr3_aa: CASSLEGARNSPLHF
cdr3_nt: TGTGCCAGCAGCTTAGAGGGGGCGCGTAATTCACCCCTCCACTTT

j_call: TRBJ2-7
d_call: TRBD2
clone_size: -
v_call: TRBV2
cdr3_aa: CASSVELAGGSSYEQYF
cdr3_nt: TGTGCCAGCAGTGTTGAGCTAGCGGGGGGGAGCTCCTACGAGCAGTACTTC

j_call: TRBJ2-4
d_call: -
clone_size: -
v_call: TRBV4-1
cdr3_aa: CASSQDGDSDDIQYF
cdr3_nt: TGCGCCAGCAGCCAAGATGGTGATAGCGATGACATTCAGTACTTC

j_call: TRBJ2-4
d_call: -
clone_size: -
v_call: TRBV4-1
cdr3_aa: CASSQGPKNIQYF
cdr3_nt: TGCGCCAGCAGCCAAGGTCCCAAAAACATTCAGTACTTC

j_call: TRBJ2-5
d_call: TRBD2
clone_size: -
v_call: TRBV9
cdr3_aa: CASSNAWRGGPQETQYF
cdr3_nt: TGTGCCAGCAGCAACGCCTGGCGGGGGGGGCCACAAGAGACCCAGTACTTC

j_call: TRBJ1-1
d_call: -
clone_size: -
v_call: TRBV6-6
cdr3_aa: CASSYSDRSNTEAFF
cdr3_nt: TGTGCCAGCAGTTACTCGGACAGATCAAACACTGAAGCTTTCTTT

j_call: TRBJ2-5
d_call: -
clone_size: -
v_call: TRBV7-9
cdr3_aa: CASSSLRAGPETQYF
cdr3_nt: TGTGCCAGCAGTTCTCTTCGTGCAGGGCCAGAGACCCAGTACTTC

j_call: TRBJ1-1
d_call: -
clone_size: -
v_call: TRBV2
cdr3_aa: CASRAGTINTEAFF
cdr3_nt: TGTGCCAGCAGGGCCGGGACAATAAACACTGAAGCTTTCTTT

j_call: TRBJ1-2
d_call: TRBD1
clone_size: -
v_call: TRBV5-6
cdr3_aa: CASSPDRQNYGYTF
cdr3_nt: TGTGCCAGCAGCCCGGACAGGCAAAACTATGGCTACACCTTC

j_call: TRBJ1-6
d_call: -
clone_size: few
v_call: TRBV6-1
cdr3_aa: CASSVSQGGHNSPLHF
cdr3_nt: TGTGCCAGCAGTGTATCCCAGGGCGGGCATAATTCACCCCTCCACTTT

j_call: TRBJ1-5
d_call: TRBD1
clone_size: few
v_call: TRBV2
cdr3_aa: CASSYRILTGGESQPQHF
cdr3_nt: TGTGCCAGCAGTTACCGGATCCTGACAGGGGGCGAGAGTCAGCCCCAGCATTTT

j_call: TRBJ2-7
d_call: -
clone_size: -
v_call: TRBV4-2
cdr3_aa: CASSLTAGRDEQYF
cdr3_nt: TGTGCCAGCAGCCTGACAGCTGGTAGGGACGAGCAGTACTTC